This TCR beta chain appears in the sequencing data of a study of T-cell memory formation after mild COVID-19. Remarks on this clonotype: Its cognate antigen is unknown.

Study-wide points: Memory sampled before infection contained some responding clones, suggesting cross-reactive memory joined.

With constant-segment primers, 5'RACE yielded cDNA libraries of TCR alpha and TCR beta that carried sample barcodes and UMIs. TCRdb analysed the 5' RACE reads with MiXCR anew, one entry per CDR3 protein. The data hold approximately 34,000 distinct CDR3 sequences, with around 8% observed a single time. The CDR3 sequence is 12 residues long. The germline V gene encodes CDR1 MGHRA and CDR2 YSYEKL. Trimming took 1 base from V and 8 from J, leaving 6 bases between them. The chain employs TRBV4-1 and TRBJ2-4; D perhaps matches TRBD1 (5 bases). This receptor was taken from a man younger than 30 who had mild COVID-19 (a few samples of this study predate the infection). Cell type and time point are not known. Sequenced input: PBMCs or a T cell subset sorted from them (not recorded which). CDR3 sequence: CASSQAQDIQYF. The CDR3 DNA reads as TGCGCCAGCAGCCAAGCACAGGACATTCAGTACTTC.